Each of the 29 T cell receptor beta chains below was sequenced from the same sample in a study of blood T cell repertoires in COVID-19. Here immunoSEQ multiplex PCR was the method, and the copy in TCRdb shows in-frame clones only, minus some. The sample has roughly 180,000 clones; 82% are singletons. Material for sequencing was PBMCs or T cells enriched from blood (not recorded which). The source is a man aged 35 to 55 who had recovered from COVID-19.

The CDR3 here is CASSGPGQLSYNEQFF. The CDR3 DNA is TGTGCCAGCAGCGGACCTGGACAGCTCTCCTACAATGAGCAGTTCTTC. V usage is TRBV9 and J usage is TRBJ2-1, with D possibly matching TRBD1 (6 bases). CDR3 size: 16 residues. Between the trimmed V and J ends, which lost 3 bases and 0 bases, there was a span of 13 bases. Germline V CDR1 and CDR2: SGDLS, YYNGEE.

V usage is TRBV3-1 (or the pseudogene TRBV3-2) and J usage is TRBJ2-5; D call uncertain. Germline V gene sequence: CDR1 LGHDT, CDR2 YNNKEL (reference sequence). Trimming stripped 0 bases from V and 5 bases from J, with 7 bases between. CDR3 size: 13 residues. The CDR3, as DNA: TGTGCCAGCAGCCAAGATCCTGTTGAGACCCAGTACTTC. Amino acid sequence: CASSQDPVETQYF.

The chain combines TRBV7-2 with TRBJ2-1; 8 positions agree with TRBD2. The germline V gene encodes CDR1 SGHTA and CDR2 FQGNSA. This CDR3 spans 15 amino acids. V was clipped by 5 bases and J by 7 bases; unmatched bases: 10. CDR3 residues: CASSLQGSGINEQFF. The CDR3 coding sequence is TGTGCCAGCAGCCTTCAAGGTAGCGGGATTAATGAGCAGTTCTTC.

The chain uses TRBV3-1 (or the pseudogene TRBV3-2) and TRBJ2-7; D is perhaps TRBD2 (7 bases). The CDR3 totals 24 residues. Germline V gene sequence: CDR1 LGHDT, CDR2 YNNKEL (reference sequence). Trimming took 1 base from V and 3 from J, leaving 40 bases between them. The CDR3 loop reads CASSQVGIVTRAPERGQLNYEQYV. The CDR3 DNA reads TGTGCCAGCAGCCAAGTTGGAATCGTGACTCGGGCCCCCGAGCGGGGACAATTGAACTACGAGCAGTACGTC.

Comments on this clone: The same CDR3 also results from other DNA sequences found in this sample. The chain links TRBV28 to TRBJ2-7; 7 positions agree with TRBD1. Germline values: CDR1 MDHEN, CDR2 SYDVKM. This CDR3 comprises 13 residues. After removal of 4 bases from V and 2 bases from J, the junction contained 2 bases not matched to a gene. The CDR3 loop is CASSSGQTYEQYF. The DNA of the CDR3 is TGTGCCAGCAGTTCGGGACAGACCTACGAGCAGTACTTC.

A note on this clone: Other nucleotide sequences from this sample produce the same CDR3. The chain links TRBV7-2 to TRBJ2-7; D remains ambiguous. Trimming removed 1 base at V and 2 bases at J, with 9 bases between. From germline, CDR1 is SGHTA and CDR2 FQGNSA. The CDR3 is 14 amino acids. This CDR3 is CASSLGLRTYEQYV. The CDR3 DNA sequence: TGTGCCAGCAGCTTAGGTTTGAGGACCTACGAGCAGTACGTC.

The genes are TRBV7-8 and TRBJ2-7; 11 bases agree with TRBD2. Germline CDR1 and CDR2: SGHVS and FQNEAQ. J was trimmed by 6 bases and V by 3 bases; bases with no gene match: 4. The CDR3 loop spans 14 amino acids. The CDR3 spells CASSFSGRAPEQYV. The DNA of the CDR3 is TGTGCCAGCAGCTTTAGCGGGAGGGCTCCCGAGCAGTACGTC.

The CDR3 DNA reads as TGTGCCAGCAGCCTCCGGGACAGGTCCCACGTCGTAAACTATGGCTACACCTTC. Its protein is CASSLRDRSHVVNYGYTF. This sequence joins TRBV7-8 and TRBJ1-2; 8 nucleotides agree with TRBD1. The CDR3 has 18 residues. The V segment lost 5 bases and the J segment 2 bases; nucleotides outside the gene matches: 16. The germline V gene encodes CDR1 SGHVS and CDR2 FQNEAQ.

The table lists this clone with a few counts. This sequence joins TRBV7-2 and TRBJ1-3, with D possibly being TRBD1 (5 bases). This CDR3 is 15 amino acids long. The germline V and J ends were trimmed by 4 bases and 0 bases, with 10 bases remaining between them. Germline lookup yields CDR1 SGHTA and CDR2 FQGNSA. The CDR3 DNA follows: TGTGCCAGCAGCTGGGGGGGAGGCTCTGGAAACACCATATATTTT. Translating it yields CASSWGGGSGNTIYF.

CDR3 residues: CASLGENIQYF. The CDR3 DNA sequence: TGTGCCAGCCTCGGGGAAAACATTCAGTACTTC. The V gene is TRBV12-3 or TRBV12-4, the J gene TRBJ2-4; possible D gene TRBD2, 5 bases. V was pared by 8 bases and J by 5 bases, with 7 bases between. CDR3 length equals 11 residues.

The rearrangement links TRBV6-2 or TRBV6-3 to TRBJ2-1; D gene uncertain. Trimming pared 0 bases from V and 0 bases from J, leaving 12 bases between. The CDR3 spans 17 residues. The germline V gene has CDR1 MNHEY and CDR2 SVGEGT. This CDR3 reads CASSYSIETSSYNEQFF. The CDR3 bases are TGTGCCAGCAGTTACTCGATAGAAACGAGCTCCTACAATGAGCAGTTCTTC.

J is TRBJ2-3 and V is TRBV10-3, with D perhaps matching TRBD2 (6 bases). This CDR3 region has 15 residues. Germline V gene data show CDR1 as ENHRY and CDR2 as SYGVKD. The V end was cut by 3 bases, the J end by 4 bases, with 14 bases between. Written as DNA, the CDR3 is TGTGCCATCAGTGACCGGGAGACTAGATCAGATACGCAGTATTTT. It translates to CAISDRETRSDTQYF.

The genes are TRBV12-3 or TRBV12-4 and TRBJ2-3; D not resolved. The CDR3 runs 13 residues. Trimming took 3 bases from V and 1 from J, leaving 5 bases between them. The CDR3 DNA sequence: TGTGCCAGCAGTTTTATCGGCACAGATACGCAGTATTTT. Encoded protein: CASSFIGTDTQYF.

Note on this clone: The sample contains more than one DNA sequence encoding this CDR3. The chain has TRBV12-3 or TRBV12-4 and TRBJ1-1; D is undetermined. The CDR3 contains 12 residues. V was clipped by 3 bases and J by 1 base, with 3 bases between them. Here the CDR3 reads CASSFRNTEAFF. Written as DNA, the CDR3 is TGTGCCAGCAGTTTCAGGAACACTGAAGCTTTCTTT.

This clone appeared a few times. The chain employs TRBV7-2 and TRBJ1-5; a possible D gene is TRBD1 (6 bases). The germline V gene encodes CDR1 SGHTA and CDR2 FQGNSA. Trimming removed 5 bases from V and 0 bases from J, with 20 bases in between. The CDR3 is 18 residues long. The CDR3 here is CASSPPADRNPSNQPQHF. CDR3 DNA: TGTGCCAGCAGCCCACCCGCCGACAGGAACCCTAGCAATCAGCCCCAGCATTTT. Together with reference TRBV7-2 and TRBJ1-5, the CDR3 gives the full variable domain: GAGVSQSPSNKVTEKGKDVELRCDPISGHTALYWYRQSLGQGLEFLIYFQGNSAPDKSGLPSDRFSAERTGGSVSTLTIQRTQQEDSAVYLCASSPPADRNPSNQPQHFGDGTRLSIL.

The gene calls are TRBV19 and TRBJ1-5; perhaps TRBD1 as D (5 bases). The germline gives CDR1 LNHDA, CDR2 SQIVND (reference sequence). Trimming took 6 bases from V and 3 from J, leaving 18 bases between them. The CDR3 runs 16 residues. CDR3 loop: CASSDGAGRFNQPQHF. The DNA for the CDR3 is TGTGCCAGTAGCGACGGCGCGGGACGGTTCAATCAGCCCCAGCATTTT.

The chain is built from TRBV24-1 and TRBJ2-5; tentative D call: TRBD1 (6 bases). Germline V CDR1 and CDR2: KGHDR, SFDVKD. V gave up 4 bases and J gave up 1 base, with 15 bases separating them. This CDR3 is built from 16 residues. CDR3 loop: CATSDSTGTSQETQYF. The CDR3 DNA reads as TGTGCCACCAGTGACTCGACAGGTACATCCCAAGAGACCCAGTACTTC.

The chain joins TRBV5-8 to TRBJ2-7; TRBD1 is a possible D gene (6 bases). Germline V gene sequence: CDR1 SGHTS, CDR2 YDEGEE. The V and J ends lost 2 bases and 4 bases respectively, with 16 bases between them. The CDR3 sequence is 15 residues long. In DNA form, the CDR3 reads TGTGCCAGCAGCTTTTGGCAGGGGACCATGTACGAGCAGTACGTC. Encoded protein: CASSFWQGTMYEQYV.

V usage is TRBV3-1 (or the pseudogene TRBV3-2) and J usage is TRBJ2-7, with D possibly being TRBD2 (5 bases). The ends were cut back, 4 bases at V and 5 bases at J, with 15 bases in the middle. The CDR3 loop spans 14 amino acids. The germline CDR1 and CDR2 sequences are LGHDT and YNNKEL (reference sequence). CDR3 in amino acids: CASSRTEGQNEQYF. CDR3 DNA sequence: TGTGCCAGCAGCCGAACTGAGGGCCAGAACGAGCAGTACTTC.

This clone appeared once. The CDR3 is CATSEGTGRGTDTQYF. The CDR3 DNA reads TGTGCCACCAGTGAGGGGACAGGGCGGGGGACAGATACGCAGTATTTT. The rearrangement joins TRBV24-1 to TRBJ2-3; TRBD1 aligns across 9 bases. Trimming removed 4 bases from V and 3 bases from J; junction bases left unmatched: 7. There are 16 residues in the CDR3. CDR1 is KGHDR, CDR2 SFDVKD, per germline.

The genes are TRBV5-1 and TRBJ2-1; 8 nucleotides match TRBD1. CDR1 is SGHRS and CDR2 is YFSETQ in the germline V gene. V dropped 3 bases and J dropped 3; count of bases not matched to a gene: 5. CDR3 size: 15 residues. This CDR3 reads CASSSGGGLYNEQFF. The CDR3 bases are TGCGCCAGCAGCTCAGGGGGCGGACTCTACAATGAGCAGTTCTTC.

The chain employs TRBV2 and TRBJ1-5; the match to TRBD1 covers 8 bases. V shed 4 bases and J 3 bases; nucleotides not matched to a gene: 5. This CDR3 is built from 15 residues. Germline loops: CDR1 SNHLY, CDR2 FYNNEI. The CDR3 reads CASSVDRGLNQPQHF. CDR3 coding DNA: TGTGCCAGCAGTGTCGACAGGGGCCTCAATCAGCCCCAGCATTTT.

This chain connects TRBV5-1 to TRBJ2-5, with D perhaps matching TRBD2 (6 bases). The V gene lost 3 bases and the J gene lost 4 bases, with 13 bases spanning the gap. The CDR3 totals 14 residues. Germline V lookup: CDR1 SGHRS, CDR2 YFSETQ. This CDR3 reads CASSSEGIGETQYF. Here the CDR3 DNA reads TGCGCCAGCAGCTCGGAGGGTATTGGAGAGACCCAGTACTTC.

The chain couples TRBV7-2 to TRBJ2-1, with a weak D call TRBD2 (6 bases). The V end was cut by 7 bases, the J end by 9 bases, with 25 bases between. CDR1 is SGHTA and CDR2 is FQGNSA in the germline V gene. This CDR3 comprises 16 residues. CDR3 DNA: TGTGCCAGCAAGGTTAGCGGTCCTAGAGGTTCCGCTGAGCAGTTCTTC. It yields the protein CASKVSGPRGSAEQFF.

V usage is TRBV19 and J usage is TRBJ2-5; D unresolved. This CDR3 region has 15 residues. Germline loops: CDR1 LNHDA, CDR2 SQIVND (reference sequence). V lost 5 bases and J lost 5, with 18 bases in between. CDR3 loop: CASSPLALRWETQYF. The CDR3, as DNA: TGTGCCAGTAGTCCCCTCGCCCTGCGGTGGGAGACCCAGTACTTC.

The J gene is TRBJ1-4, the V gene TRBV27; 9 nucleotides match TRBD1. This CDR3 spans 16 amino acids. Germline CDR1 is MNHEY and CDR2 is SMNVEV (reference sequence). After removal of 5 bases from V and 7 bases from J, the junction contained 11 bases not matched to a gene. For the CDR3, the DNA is TGTGCCAGCAGTCACCACCCTACAGGGGGCACTGAAAAACTGTTTTTT. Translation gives CASSHHPTGGTEKLFF.

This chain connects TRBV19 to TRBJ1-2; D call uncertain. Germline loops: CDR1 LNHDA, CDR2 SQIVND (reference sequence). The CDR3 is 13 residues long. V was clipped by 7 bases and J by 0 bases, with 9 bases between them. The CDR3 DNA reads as TGTGCCAGTAACCAGCGTGCTAACTATGGCTACACCTTC. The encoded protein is CASNQRANYGYTF.

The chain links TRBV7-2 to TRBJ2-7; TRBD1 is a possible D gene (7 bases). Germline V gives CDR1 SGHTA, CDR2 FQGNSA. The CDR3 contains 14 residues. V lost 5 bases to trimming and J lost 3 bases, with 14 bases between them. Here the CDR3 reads CASSPGAGGYEQYF. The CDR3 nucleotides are TGTGCCAGCAGCCCGGGGGCAGGGGGCTACGAGCAGTACTTC.

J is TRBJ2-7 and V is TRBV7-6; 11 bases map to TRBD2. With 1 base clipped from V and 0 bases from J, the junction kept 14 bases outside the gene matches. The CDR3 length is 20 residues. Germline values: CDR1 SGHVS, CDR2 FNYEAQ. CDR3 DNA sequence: TGTGCCAGCAGCTTAGGTCGGGGGACTAGCGGTACTCGAAGCTCCTACGAGCAGTACTTC. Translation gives CASSLGRGTSGTRSSYEQYF.